This T cell receptor (beta chain) appears in the sequencing data of a study of T cell responses to AZD1222 COVID-19 vaccine. The study's findings and limits: It should be noted that donors were predominantly white British and more often female, and clonal diversity was possibly underestimated.

The assay was immunoSEQ multiplex PCR, and TCRdb's table has in-frame clones only and misses some. The sample has some 150,000 clones, around nine tenths seen once. Germline assignment: CDR1 SGHRS and CDR2 YFSETQ. The CDR3 is made up of 16 amino acids. V shed 0 bases and J shed 2 bases, with 15 bases lying between them. Of note for this clone: Antigen: not known.

The specimen comprised peripheral blood, sampled on day 0 of AZD1222 vaccination. The chain has TRBV5-1 and TRBJ2-7, with no clear D. The clonotype originates from an adult in good health. CDR3 sequence (DNA): TGCGCCAGCAGCTTGGCGGCCCTCACAGCCCCCTACGAGCAGTACTTC. It encodes CASSLAALTAPYEQYF.